The sequence of this TCR beta chain was determined in a study of T cell repertoires in cytomegalovirus infection (dated by TCRdb to about 2019). In the study overall: Donor HLA type was relevant to the analysis, because carriage of CMV infection together with the matching HLA type was indicated by public TCR beta signatures. Beyond this particular receptor, the publication reports: In both this cohort and an independent cohort of several hundred donors, the cumulative frequency of public TCR beta family members distinguished carriers of CMV infection plus the relevant HLA type. The ex vivo response was dominated by HLA-C-restricted CMV-specific TCR beta clonotypes, and the single most frequent clonotype in two of eight donors was supplied by these HLA-C-restricted clonotypes.

This clonotype was counted ten times or more. Its antigen remains undetermined. Compared with germline, one end of the junction differs, possibly owing to a read error. Reads for this sample came from an Illumina HiSeq 1500. TCRdb's own reprocessing of the public reads used fastp at Q25 and MiXCR and kept productive beta chains. A single entry per CDR3 protein holds the most common genes and DNA from its merged rows. For this sample there are hundreds of thousands of distinct CDR3 sequences; approximately 24% appear just once. The top ten hold approximately 8.2% of the sample. This TCR was sampled from a human donor in good health (CMV status not recorded). Some clones in this sample may be carry-over from other donors' samples. What was sequenced was CD8+ T cells from PBMCs.

The CDR3 sequence is CASSLDDKNF. The nucleotides are TGTGCCAGCAGTTTAGATGACAAGAACTTC. The chain is encoded by TRBV12-3 or TRBV12-4 joined to TRBJ2-7; the D gene identity is not certain. The CDR3, from cysteine to phenylalanine, totals 10 residues. Just CDR3 DNA is preserved here, 30 bases in frame from base 1.